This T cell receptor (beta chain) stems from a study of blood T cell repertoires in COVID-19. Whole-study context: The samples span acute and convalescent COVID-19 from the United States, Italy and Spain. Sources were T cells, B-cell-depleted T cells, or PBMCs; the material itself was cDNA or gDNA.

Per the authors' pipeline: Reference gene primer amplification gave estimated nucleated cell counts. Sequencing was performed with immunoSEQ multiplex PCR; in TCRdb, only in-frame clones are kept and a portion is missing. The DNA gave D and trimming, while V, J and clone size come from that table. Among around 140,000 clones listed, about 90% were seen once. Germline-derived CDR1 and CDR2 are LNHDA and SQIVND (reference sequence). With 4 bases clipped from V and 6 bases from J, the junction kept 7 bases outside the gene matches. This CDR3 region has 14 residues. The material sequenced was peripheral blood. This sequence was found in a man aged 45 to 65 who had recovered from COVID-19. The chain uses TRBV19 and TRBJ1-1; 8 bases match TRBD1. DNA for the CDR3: TGTGCCAGTAGTACCTTACAGGGGGTTGCTGAAGCTTTCTTT. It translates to CASSTLQGVAEAFF.